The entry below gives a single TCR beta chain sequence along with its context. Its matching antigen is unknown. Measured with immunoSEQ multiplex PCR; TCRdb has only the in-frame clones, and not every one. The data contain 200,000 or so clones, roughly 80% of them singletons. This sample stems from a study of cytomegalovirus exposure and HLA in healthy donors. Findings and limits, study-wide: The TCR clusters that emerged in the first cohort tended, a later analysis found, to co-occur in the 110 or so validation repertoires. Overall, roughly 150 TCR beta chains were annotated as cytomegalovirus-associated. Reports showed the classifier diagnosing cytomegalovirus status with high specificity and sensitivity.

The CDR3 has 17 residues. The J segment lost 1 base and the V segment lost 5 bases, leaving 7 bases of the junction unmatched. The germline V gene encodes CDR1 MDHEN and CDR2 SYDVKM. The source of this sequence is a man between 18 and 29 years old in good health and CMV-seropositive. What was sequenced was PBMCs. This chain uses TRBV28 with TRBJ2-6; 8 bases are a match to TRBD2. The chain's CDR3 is CASSSGGGSSGANVLTF. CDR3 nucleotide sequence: TGTGCCAGCAGTAGCGGGGGAGGGTCGTCTGGGGCCAACGTCCTGACTTTC.